This T cell receptor beta chain is drawn from a study of metastatic and nonmetastatic thyroid tumors. At the level of the study: Both malignant and benign thyroid patients supplied peripheral blood and tumor or nodule tissue samples, across which the repertoires of these patients were then compared.

As processed by the authors: The distant-metastasis classifier for papillary thyroid cancer was built from CDR3 differences across clinicopathological groups. TCRdb reprocessed the PCR reads using MiXCR. The V and J calls were not made by the authors but by TCRdb's processing. In the table there are some 36,000 clones, 15% to 20% of which are singletons. Prior to thyroid surgery, none of the patients had received any treatment. With 5 bases clipped from V and 5 bases from J, the junction kept 9 bases outside the gene matches. Germline V gene lookup returns CDR1 KGHSH and CDR2 LQKENI. CDR3 size: 15 residues.

The TCR comes from a male donor with papillary thyroid cancer or a benign thyroid nodule (not recorded which). Some clones in this sample may be carry-over from other donors' samples. The chain carries TRBV18 and TRBJ1-2, with TRBD1 identical over 9 bases. Material: blood. In DNA, the CDR3 is TGTGCCAGCTCATATGGACAGGGGCCGACATATGGCTACACCTTC. Protein sequence: CASSYGQGPTYGYTF.